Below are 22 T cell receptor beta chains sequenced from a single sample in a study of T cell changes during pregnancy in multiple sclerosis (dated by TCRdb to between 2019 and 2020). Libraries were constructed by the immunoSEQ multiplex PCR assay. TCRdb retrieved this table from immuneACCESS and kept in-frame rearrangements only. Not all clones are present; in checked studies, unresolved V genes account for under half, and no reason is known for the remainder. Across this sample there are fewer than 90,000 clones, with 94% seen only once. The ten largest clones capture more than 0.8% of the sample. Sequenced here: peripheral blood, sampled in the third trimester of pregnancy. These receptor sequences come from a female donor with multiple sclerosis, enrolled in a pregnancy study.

For the CDR3, the DNA is TGTGCCAGCAGCTTACCTAAGGGGGGGGACACTGAAGCTTTCTTT. Its protein product is CASSLPKGGDTEAFF. The chain recombines TRBV7-6 with TRBJ1-1; the D gene is possibly TRBD1 (6 bases). Germline CDR1 reads SGHVS; CDR2 reads FNYEAQ. Trimming left V 2 bases short and J 3 bases short, with 13 bases between. This CDR3 spans 15 amino acids.

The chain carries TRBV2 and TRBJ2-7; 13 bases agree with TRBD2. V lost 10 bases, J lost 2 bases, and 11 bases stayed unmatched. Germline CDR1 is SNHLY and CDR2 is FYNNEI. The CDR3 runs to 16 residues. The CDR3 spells CAIQTSGRFQTYEQYF. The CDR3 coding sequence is TGTGCCATACAGACTAGCGGGAGGTTCCAGACCTACGAGCAGTACTTC.

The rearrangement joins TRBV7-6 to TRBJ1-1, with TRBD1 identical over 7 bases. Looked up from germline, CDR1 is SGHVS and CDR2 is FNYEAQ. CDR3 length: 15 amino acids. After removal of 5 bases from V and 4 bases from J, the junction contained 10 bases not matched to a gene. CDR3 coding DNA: TGTGCCAGCAGCCCCGACTACAGGGGTCCCACTGAAGCTTTCTTT. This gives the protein CASSPDYRGPTEAFF.

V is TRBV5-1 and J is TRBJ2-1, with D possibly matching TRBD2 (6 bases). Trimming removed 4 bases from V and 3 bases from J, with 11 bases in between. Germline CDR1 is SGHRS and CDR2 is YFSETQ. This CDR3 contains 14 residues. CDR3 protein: CASSREQNYNEQFF. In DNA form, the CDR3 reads TGCGCCAGCAGCCGGGAGCAGAACTACAATGAGCAGTTCTTC.

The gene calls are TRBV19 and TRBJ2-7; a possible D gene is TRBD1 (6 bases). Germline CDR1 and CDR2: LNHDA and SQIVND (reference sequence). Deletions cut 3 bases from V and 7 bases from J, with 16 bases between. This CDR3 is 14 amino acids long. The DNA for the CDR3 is TGTGCCAGTAGTATCGGCCAGGGGTTCGGGGAGCAGTACTTC. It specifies CASSIGQGFGEQYF.

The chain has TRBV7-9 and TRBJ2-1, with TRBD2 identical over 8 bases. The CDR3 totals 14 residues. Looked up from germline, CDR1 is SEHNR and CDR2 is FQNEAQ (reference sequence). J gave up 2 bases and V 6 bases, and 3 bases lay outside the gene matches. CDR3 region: CASRSGGAYNEQFF. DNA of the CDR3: TGTGCCAGCAGATCGGGGGGGGCCTACAATGAGCAGTTCTTC.

The CDR3 is CAISDWGGTEAFF. DNA of the CDR3: TGTGCCATCAGTGACTGGGGAGGGACTGAAGCTTTCTTT. The rearrangement links TRBV10-3 to TRBJ1-1; D unresolved. The CDR3 is 13 amino acids. The germline V gene has CDR1 ENHRY and CDR2 SYGVKD. V was shortened by 3 bases and J by 5 bases, with 10 bases between the two germline ends.

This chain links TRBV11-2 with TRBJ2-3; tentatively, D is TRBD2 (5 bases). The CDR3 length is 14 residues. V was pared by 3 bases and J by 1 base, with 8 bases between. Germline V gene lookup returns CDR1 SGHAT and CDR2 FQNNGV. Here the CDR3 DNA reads TGTGCCAGCAGCTTTGGGCGGGGCACAGATACGCAGTATTTT. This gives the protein CASSFGRGTDTQYF.

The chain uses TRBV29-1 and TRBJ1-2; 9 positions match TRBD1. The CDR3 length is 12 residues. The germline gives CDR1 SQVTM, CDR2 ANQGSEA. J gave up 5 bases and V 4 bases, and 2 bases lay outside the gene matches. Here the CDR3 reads CSVAGQGYGYTF. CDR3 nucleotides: TGCAGCGTTGCCGGACAGGGGTATGGCTACACCTTC.

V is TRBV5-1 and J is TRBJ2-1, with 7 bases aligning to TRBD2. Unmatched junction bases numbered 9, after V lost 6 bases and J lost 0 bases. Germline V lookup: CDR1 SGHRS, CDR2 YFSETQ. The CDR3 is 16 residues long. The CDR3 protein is CASTSAGTTSYNEQFF. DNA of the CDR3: TGCGCCAGCACCTCCGCCGGGACTACCTCCTACAATGAGCAGTTCTTC.

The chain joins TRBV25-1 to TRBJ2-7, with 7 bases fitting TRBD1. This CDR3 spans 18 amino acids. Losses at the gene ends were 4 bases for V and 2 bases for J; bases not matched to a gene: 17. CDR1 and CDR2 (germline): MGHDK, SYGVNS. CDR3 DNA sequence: TGTGCCAGCAGTGGCCAACCTGGGGACAGACATCGGGCCTACGAGCAGTACTTC. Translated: CASSGQPGDRHRAYEQYF.

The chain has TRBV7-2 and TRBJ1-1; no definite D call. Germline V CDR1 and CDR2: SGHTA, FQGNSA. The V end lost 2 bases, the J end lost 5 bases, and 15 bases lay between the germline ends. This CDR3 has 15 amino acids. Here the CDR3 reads CASSLSAMSGTEAFF. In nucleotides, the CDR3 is TGTGCCAGCAGCTTAAGCGCAATGTCGGGAACTGAAGCTTTCTTT.

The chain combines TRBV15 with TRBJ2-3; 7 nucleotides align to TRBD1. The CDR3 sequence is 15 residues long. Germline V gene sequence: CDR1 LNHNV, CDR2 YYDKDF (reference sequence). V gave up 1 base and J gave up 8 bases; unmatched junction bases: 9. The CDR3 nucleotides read TGTGCCACCAGCAGAGGTGGACAGGTCGAAGGTACGCAGTATTTT. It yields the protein CATSRGGQVEGTQYF.

The CDR3 protein is CASSLTGNSPSSTDTQYF. The CDR3 nucleotides read TGTGCCAGCAGCTTGACGGGGAATTCCCCTTCTAGCACAGATACGCAGTATTTT. This chain uses TRBV7-2 with TRBJ2-3; D is possibly TRBD2 (5 bases). V was pared by 3 bases and J by 0 bases, with 19 bases between. The CDR3 consists of 18 residues. Germline CDR1 reads SGHTA; CDR2 reads FQGNSA.

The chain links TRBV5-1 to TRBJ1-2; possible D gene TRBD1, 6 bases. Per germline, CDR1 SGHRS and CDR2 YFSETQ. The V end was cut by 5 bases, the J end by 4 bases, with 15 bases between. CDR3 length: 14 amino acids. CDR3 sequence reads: CASSYRDVGYGYTF. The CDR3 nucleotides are TGCGCCAGCAGTTACAGGGATGTGGGCTATGGCTACACCTTC. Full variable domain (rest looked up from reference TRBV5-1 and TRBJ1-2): KAGVTQTPRYLIKTRGQQVTLSCSPISGHRSVSWYQQTPGQGLQFLFEYFSETQRNKGNFPGRFSGRQFSNSRSEMNVSTLELGDSALYLCASSYRDVGYGYTFGSGTRLTVV.

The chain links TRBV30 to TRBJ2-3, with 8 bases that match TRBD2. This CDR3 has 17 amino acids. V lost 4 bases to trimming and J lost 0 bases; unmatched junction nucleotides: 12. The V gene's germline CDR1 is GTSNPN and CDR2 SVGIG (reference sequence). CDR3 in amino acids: CAWKIAGGRASTDTQYF. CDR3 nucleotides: TGTGCCTGGAAAATTGCGGGAGGCCGTGCTAGCACAGATACGCAGTATTTT. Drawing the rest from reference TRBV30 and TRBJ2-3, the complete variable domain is SQTIHQWPATLVQPVGSPLSLECTVEGTSNPNLYWYRQAAGRGLQLLFYSVGIGQISSEVPQNLSASRPQDRQFILSSKKLLLSDSGFYLCAWKIAGGRASTDTQYFGPGTRLTVL.

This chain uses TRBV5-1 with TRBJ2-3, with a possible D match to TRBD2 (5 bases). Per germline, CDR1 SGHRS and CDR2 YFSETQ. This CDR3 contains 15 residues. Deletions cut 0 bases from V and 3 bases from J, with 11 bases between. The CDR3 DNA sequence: TGCGCCAGCAGCTTGGACCGAGGAGGTACAGATACGCAGTATTTT. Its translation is CASSLDRGGTDTQYF.

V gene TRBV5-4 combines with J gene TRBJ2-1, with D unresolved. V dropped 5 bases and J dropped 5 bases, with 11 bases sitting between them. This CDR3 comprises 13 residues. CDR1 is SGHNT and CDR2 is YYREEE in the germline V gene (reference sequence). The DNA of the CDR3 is TGTGCCAGCAGTCATAACCGGGACAATGAGCAGTTCTTC. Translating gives CASSHNRDNEQFF. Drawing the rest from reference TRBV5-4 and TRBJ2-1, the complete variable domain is ETGVTQSPTHLIKTRGQQVTLRCSSQSGHNTVSWYQQALGQGPQFIFQYYREEENGRGNFPPRFSGLQFPNYSSELNVNALELDDSALYLCASSHNRDNEQFFGPGTRLTVL.

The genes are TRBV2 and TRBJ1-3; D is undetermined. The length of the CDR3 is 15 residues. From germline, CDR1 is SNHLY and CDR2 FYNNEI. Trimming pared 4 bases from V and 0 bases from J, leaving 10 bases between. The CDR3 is CASSGERSSGNTIYF. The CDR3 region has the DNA TGTGCCAGCAGTGGAGAGCGGAGCTCTGGAAACACCATATATTTT.

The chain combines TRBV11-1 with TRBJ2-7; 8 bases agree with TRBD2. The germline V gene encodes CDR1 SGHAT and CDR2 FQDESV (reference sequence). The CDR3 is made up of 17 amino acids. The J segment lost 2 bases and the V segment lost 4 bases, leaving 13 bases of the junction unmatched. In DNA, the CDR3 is TGTGCCAGCAGCTCCCCCCGGGGAAGCGGGGGAACCTACGAGCAGTACTTC. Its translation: CASSSPRGSGGTYEQYF.

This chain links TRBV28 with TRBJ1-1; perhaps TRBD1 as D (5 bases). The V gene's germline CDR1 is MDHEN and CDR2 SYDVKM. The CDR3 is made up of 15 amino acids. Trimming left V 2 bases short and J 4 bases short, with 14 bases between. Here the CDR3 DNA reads TGTGCCAGCAGTTTACTGTGGGGCTCGCCCACTGAAGCTTTCTTT. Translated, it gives CASSLLWGSPTEAFF.

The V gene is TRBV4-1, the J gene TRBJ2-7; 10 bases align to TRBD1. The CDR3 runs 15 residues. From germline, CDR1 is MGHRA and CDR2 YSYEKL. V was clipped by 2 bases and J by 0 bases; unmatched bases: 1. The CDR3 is CASSQRDRGSYEQYF. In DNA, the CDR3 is TGCGCCAGCAGCCAAAGGGACAGGGGCTCCTACGAGCAGTACTTC.